The rows below give T cell receptor beta chains drawn from one sample of a study of T cells expressing NK-cell markers. TCRdb reanalyzed the 5' RACE reads and collapses them to one entry per CDR3 protein, without DNA. This sample's table has fewer than 400,000 distinct CDR3 sequences. The material sequenced was blood T cells: a sorted CD56 or NKG2C T cell subset, CD4+ or CD8+ T cells, or bulk PBMC T cells (not recorded which). The origin of the receptors is a man aged 18-75 years in good health. Both conserved end residues are part of each CDR3. Each record gives: J gene, V gene, CDR3 length, CDR3 protein.

>TRBJ2-5|TRBV28|13
CATGEGAKETQYF
>TRBJ2-7|TRBV20-1|16
CSAANYREGLTYEQYF
>TRBJ1-2|TRBV11-2|13
CASSSTFNYGYTF
>TRBJ2-7|TRBV18|13
CASSTGRNYEQYF
>TRBJ2-2|TRBV5-1|16
CASSFRTSGATGELFF
>TRBJ2-6|TRBV3-1|16
CASSQGMSSGANVLTF
>TRBJ2-2|TRBV12-3/TRBV12-4|14
CASSRLENTGELFF
>TRBJ1-4|TRBV5-6|15
CASSLTGEVDEKLFF
>TRBJ1-2|TRBV7-2|14
CASSLPGESYGYTF
>TRBJ1-1|TRBV7-6|15
CASSLVSGYGTEAFF
>TRBJ2-4|TRBV21-1|18
CASSKRAKKEAAKNIQYF
>TRBJ2-5|TRBV30|11
CAWSAWTDKYF
>TRBJ1-6|TRBV5-1|16
CASSLTHRQVNSPLHF
>TRBJ2-2|TRBV7-6|16
CASSADRGTNTGELFF
>TRBJ2-2|TRBV9|16
CASSVLSAGRTGELFF
>TRBJ1-5|TRBV2|14
CASSGWDNNQPQHF
>TRBJ2-7|TRBV7-2|15
CASSFGGQGTYEQYF
>TRBJ1-1|TRBV7-9|14
CASSLRAGAAEAFF
>TRBJ2-7|TRBV5-1|16
CASSFRLAEMSYEQYF
>TRBJ2-7|TRBV29-1|15
CSVVDQGQGSYEQYF
>TRBJ2-2|TRBV20-1|13
CSAHKGGTGELFF
>TRBJ2-1|TRBV10-3|13
CAIMGGGGNEQFF
>TRBJ2-7|TRBV6-1|13
CASRRPSSYEQYF
>TRBJ1-1|TRBV6-2/TRBV6-3|16
CASSSPAGGSNTEAFF
>TRBJ2-5|TRBV28|11
CASSLRSRKYF
>TRBJ2-3|TRBV6-1|15
CASSWGQGPKDTQYF
>TRBJ1-1|TRBV11-2|15
CASSLMGRINTEAFF
>TRBJ1-3|TRBV20-1|15
CSARVGLSSGNTIYF
>TRBJ2-5|TRBV5-5|17
CASSLVLSGGALETQYF
>TRBJ1-1|TRBV28|12
CASSSRVGQAFF
>TRBJ1-2|TRBV7-8|15
CASSYAARGEEGYTF
>TRBJ2-1|TRBV19|14
CASSNGRTYNEQFF
>TRBJ1-5|TRBV19|14
CASSREAENQPQHF
>TRBJ1-2|TRBV5-4|12
CASAEGYYGYTF
>TRBJ1-5|TRBV19|15
CASTPRGVSNQPQHF
>TRBJ1-1|TRBV6-2/TRBV6-3|14
CASSLPGVWTEAFF
>TRBJ1-2|TRBV30|13
CAWGGDRNYGYTF
>TRBJ1-3|TRBV5-1|15
CASSLVTGFGNTIYF
>TRBJ1-2|TRBV12-3/TRBV12-4|15
CASSLEGGRRDGYTF
>TRBJ2-1|TRBV5-1|13
CASRRGAEYEQFF
>TRBJ2-1|TRBV7-3|16
CASSLTAPTIYNEQFF
>TRBJ2-7|TRBV6-1|15
CASRLGPGAHYEQYF
>TRBJ2-7|TRBV12-3/TRBV12-4|16
CASSPLRAETSYEQYF
>TRBJ1-6|TRBV15|12
CATSTGISPLHF
>TRBJ2-5|TRBV20-1|16
CSARDIASGDGETQYF
>TRBJ1-6|TRBV6-1|15
CASTATWTGDSPLHF
>TRBJ2-5|TRBV3-1|17
CASSQDWTGGFQETQYF
>TRBJ2-7|TRBV12-5|16
CASGLVHRTSVHEQYF
>TRBJ2-5|TRBV5-1|16
CASRPPSGGVWETQYF
>TRBJ1-2|TRBV18|15
CASSPSGEAMTGYTF
>TRBJ1-5|TRBV5-1|15
CASSLDPGLGQPQHF
>TRBJ2-3|TRBV12-3/TRBV12-4|15
CASRGLKTSTDTQYF
>TRBJ2-2|TRBV19|16
CASSILAGANTGELFF
>TRBJ2-7|TRBV3-1|13
CASSRGGPMEQYF